Here is one T cell receptor beta chain with its context. The antigen is not known. The data derive from a study of identical twins. Points from the study as a whole: The same donors were not followed; conclusions instead depended on cross-sectional statistical analysis.

TCRdb used MiXCR to reprocess the 5' RACE reads, holding one entry per CDR3 protein. The sample includes around 1.7 million distinct CDR3 sequences, around a third of them seen just once. The CDR3 runs 14 residues. V shed 3 bases and J 11 bases; nucleotides not matched to a gene: 12. Germline V CDR1 and CDR2: LNHNV, YYDKDF (reference sequence). The specimen was cord blood. J is TRBJ2-5 and V is TRBV15, with 7 nucleotides matching TRBD2. This receptor was identified in a newborn girl in good health. The CDR3 loop is CATSSRLAGNEQYF. CDR3 bases: TGTGCCACCAGCAGTCGACTAGCTGGTAATGAGCAGTACTTC.